This T cell receptor (beta chain) comes out of a study of T-cell memory formation after mild COVID-19. This clonotype was counted between two and nine times. TCRdb re-derived calls from the 5' RACE reads in MiXCR, one entry per CDR3 protein. The sample yields roughly 600,000 distinct CDR3 sequences, more than 15% seen once. Germline V CDR1 and CDR2: SEHNR, FQNEAQ (reference sequence). Trimming pared 1 base from V and 2 bases from J, leaving 11 bases between. The CDR3 runs 15 residues. The sequencing input was PBMCs or a T cell subset sorted from them (not recorded which). This chain links TRBV7-9 with TRBJ2-5; D gene unclear. The TCR originated in an adult woman who had mild COVID-19 (a few samples of this study predate the infection). Cell type and time point are not known. CDR3 sequence (DNA): TGTGCCAGCAGCTTAGATTTGCCTGGACAAGAGACCCAGTACTTC. Protein sequence: CASSLDLPGQETQYF. Using reference TRBV7-9 and TRBJ2-5 for the parts outside the CDR3, the full variable domain is DTGVSQNPRHKITKRGQNVTFRCDPISEHNRLYWYRQTLGQGPEFLTYFQNEAQLEKSRLLSDRFSAERPKGSFSTLEIQRTEQGDSAMYLCASSLDLPGQETQYFGPGTRLLVL.